These 18 T cell receptor beta chains originate from one sample sequenced in a study of blood T cell repertoires in COVID-19. Using immunoSEQ multiplex PCR, the repertoire was profiled, and TCRdb retains in-frame clones only, with some absent. The sample has 200,000 to 250,000 clones; more than 65% are singletons. The sequencing sample was made of peripheral blood. Receptor source: a woman in her thirties or forties who had recovered from COVID-19.

The chain couples TRBV12-3 or TRBV12-4 to TRBJ1-1; 10 positions match TRBD1. The CDR3 sequence is 13 residues long. Trimming at V came to 8 bases and at J to 4 bases, leaving 4 bases not matched to a gene. The CDR3 nucleotides are TGTGCCAGCTGTTGGACAGGGGGCACTGAAGCTTTCTTT. Translated, it gives CASCWTGGTEAFF.

The rearrangement links TRBV9 to TRBJ1-4, with 7 bases that match TRBD1. The CDR3 has 14 amino acids. The trim removed 4 bases at V and 2 bases at J, leaving 2 bases unmatched. Germline values: CDR1 SGDLS, CDR2 YYNGEE. CDR3 sequence: CASSLGQTNEKLFF. In nucleotides, the CDR3 is TGTGCCAGCAGCTTGGGACAGACTAATGAAAAACTGTTTTTT. Using reference TRBV9 and TRBJ1-4 for the parts outside the CDR3, the full variable domain is DSGVTQTPKHLITATGQRVTLRCSPRSGDLSVYWYQQSLDQGLQFLIQYYNGEERAKGNILERFSAQQFPDLHSELNLSSLELGDSALYFCASSLGQTNEKLFFGSGTQLSVL.

The J gene is TRBJ2-5, the V gene TRBV6-6, with 8 bases that match TRBD2. Trimming cost V 5 bases and J 6 bases; bases outside gene matches: 8. The length of the CDR3 is 14 residues. Germline CDR1 MNHNY, CDR2 SVGAGI (reference sequence). CDR3 sequence: CASSPGTSWQTQYF. The CDR3, as DNA: TGTGCCAGCAGTCCCGGGACTAGTTGGCAGACCCAGTACTTC.

The rearrangement joins TRBV11-3 to TRBJ2-1; possibly TRBD2 for D (5 bases). Trimming cost V 1 base and J 5 bases, with 12 bases left between them. The length of the CDR3 is 15 residues. CDR1 is SGHNT, CDR2 YENEEA, per germline. For the CDR3, the DNA is TGTGCCAGCAGCTTAGTTAGCGCTGGAAACAATGAGCAGTTCTTC. This sequence encodes CASSLVSAGNNEQFF.

The gene calls are TRBV10-3 and TRBJ1-2; the D is unclear. CDR3 size: 14 residues. Germline V gene lookup returns CDR1 ENHRY and CDR2 SYGVKD. The V and J ends lost 3 bases and 10 bases respectively, with 18 bases between them. DNA for the CDR3: TGTGCCATCAGTGACCAGGAGGGCCTGTATAACTACACCTTC. Protein product: CAISDQEGLYNYTF.

V and J are TRBV5-4 and TRBJ2-5, with 9 bases fitting TRBD1. After removal of 5 bases from V and 1 base from J, the junction contained 9 bases not matched to a gene. The germline CDR1 and CDR2 sequences are SGHNT and YYREEE (reference sequence). The CDR3 contains 16 residues. The CDR3 region has the DNA TGTGCCAGCAGACACGCCCGGGACAGGGCCCAAGAGACCCAGTACTTC. Translation: CASRHARDRAQETQYF.

The chain is built from TRBV7-2 and TRBJ2-5; 7 bases fit TRBD2. Germline-derived CDR1 and CDR2 are SGHTA and FQGNSA. The CDR3 covers 15 residues. V lost 2 bases to trimming and J lost 3 bases; unmatched junction nucleotides: 6. As DNA, the CDR3 is TGTGCCAGCAGCTTATTCGCAGGGAGGGAAGAGACCCAGTACTTC. Protein: CASSLFAGREETQYF. Variable domain in full (rest from reference TRBV7-2 and TRBJ2-5): GAGVSQSPSNKVTEKGKDVELRCDPISGHTALYWYRQSLGQGLEFLIYFQGNSAPDKSGLPSDRFSAERTGGSVSTLTIQRTQQEDSAVYLCASSLFAGREETQYFGPGTRLLVL.

The chain recombines TRBV5-5 with TRBJ1-3, with a possible D match to TRBD1 (6 bases). Germline V gene data show CDR1 as SGHKS and CDR2 as YYEKEE (reference sequence). With 3 bases removed from V and 4 bases from J, the gap between germline ends came to 14 bases. This CDR3 spans 15 amino acids. CDR3 bases: TGTGCCAGCAGCTCGGACAGCATCCCCGGAAACACCATATATTTT. This translates into CASSSDSIPGNTIYF.

V gene TRBV24-1 combines with J gene TRBJ2-1; D is possibly TRBD1 (6 bases). Between the trimmed V and J ends, which lost 12 bases and 5 bases, there was a span of 16 bases. The CDR3 runs to 13 residues. Germline CDR1 KGHDR, CDR2 SFDVKD. The CDR3 region has the DNA TGTGCCGTAGAGGGACAAGTTAACAATGAGCAGTTCTTC. This encodes CAVEGQVNNEQFF.

The rearrangement uses TRBV3-1 (or the pseudogene TRBV3-2) and TRBJ1-5; D may be TRBD1 (5 bases). Germline lookup yields CDR1 LGHDT and CDR2 YNNKEL (reference sequence). Trimming cost V 2 bases and J 3 bases, with 8 bases left between them. The CDR3 totals 14 residues. In DNA, the CDR3 is TGTGCCAGCAGCCAACGGGGGACCAATCAGCCCCAGCATTTT. Translation: CASSQRGTNQPQHF.

The V gene is TRBV5-1, the J gene TRBJ1-1, with TRBD1 matching over 8 bases. CDR3 length equals 14 residues. The trim removed 4 bases at V and 1 base at J, leaving 3 bases unmatched. Germline CDR1 and CDR2: SGHRS and YFSETQ. CDR3 loop: CASSPGTGNTEAFF. The CDR3 coding sequence is TGCGCCAGCAGCCCTGGGACAGGGAACACTGAAGCTTTCTTT.

This sequence joins TRBV7-2 and TRBJ1-1; D is ambiguous. V lost 1 base and J 6 bases, leaving 6 bases between the germline ends. Germline V gene lookup returns CDR1 SGHTA and CDR2 FQGNSA. CDR3 length equals 12 residues. CDR3: CASSLVWPEAFF. CDR3 nucleotides: TGTGCCAGCAGCTTAGTTTGGCCTGAAGCTTTCTTT.

This chain links TRBV9 with TRBJ2-2; D is ambiguous. This CDR3 comprises 14 residues. From germline, CDR1 is SGDLS and CDR2 YYNGEE. V was shortened by 0 bases and J by 4 bases, with 7 bases between the two germline ends. For the CDR3, the DNA is TGTGCCAGCAGCGTAGAGTTACTCACCGGGGAGCTGTTTTTT. Protein product: CASSVELLTGELFF.

The chain uses TRBV7-2 and TRBJ1-1, with D unresolved. The germline V gene encodes CDR1 SGHTA and CDR2 FQGNSA. This CDR3 spans 14 amino acids. V lost 2 bases, J lost 2 bases, and 9 bases lay in between. This CDR3 reads CASSLQATNTEAFF. The CDR3, as DNA: TGTGCCAGCAGCTTACAGGCTACAAACACTGAAGCTTTCTTT.

CDR3 nucleotides: TGCAGCGTTGAACTCGTTGTCAATGAGCAGTTCTTC. This codes for CSVELVVNEQFF. The V gene is TRBV29-1, the J gene TRBJ2-1; unclear D gene. The CDR3 is 12 amino acids. The germline CDR1 and CDR2 sequences are SQVTM and ANQGSEA. V shed 2 bases and J shed 6 bases, with 8 bases lying between them.

Regarding this clone: Distinct nucleotide sequences in the sample also encode this CDR3. The chain uses TRBV14 and TRBJ1-6; 7 positions match TRBD1. Germline V lookup: CDR1 SGHDN, CDR2 FVKESK. CDR3 length: 14 residues. V was clipped by 1 base and J by 7 bases; unmatched bases: 1. The CDR3 loop reads CASSQGQGNSPLHF. The CDR3 DNA sequence: TGTGCCAGCAGCCAAGGACAGGGCAATTCACCCCTCCACTTT.

The chain combines TRBV6-1 with TRBJ1-5; D gene ambiguous. The CDR3 covers 18 residues. Trimming took 4 bases from V and 0 from J, leaving 19 bases between them. Germline V gene lookup returns CDR1 MNHNS and CDR2 SASEGT. The CDR3 protein is CASSADPPTGLSNQPQHF. CDR3 DNA: TGTGCCAGCAGTGCCGACCCACCAACTGGACTTAGCAATCAGCCCCAGCATTTT.

The rearrangement links TRBV28 to TRBJ1-1, with 8 positions matching TRBD1. This CDR3 region has 17 residues. J gave up 0 bases and V 6 bases, and 12 bases lay outside the gene matches. From germline, CDR1 is MDHEN and CDR2 SYDVKM. CDR3 loop: CASSTDGQGILNTEAFF. The CDR3 nucleotides read TGTGCCAGCAGCACCGATGGACAGGGAATTCTGAACACTGAAGCTTTCTTT.